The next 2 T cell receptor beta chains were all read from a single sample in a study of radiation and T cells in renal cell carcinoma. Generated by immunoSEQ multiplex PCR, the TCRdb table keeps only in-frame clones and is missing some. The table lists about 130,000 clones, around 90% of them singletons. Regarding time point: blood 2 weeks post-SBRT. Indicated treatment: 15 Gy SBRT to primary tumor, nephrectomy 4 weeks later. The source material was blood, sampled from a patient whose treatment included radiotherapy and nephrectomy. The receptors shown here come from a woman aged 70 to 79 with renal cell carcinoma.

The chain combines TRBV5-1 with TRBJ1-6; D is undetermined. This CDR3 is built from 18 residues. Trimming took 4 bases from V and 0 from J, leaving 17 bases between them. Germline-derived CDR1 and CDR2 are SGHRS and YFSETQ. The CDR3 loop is CASSPWGGGSSYNSPLHF. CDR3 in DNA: TGCGCCAGCAGCCCCTGGGGTGGCGGGAGCTCCTATAATTCACCCCTCCACTTT.

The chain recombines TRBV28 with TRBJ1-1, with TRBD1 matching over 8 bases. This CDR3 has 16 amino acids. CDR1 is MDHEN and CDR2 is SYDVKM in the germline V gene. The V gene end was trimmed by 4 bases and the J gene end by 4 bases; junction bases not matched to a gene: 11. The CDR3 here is CASSSSWTGLGTEAFF. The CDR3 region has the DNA TGTGCCAGCAGTTCATCCTGGACAGGGCTTGGCACTGAAGCTTTCTTT.